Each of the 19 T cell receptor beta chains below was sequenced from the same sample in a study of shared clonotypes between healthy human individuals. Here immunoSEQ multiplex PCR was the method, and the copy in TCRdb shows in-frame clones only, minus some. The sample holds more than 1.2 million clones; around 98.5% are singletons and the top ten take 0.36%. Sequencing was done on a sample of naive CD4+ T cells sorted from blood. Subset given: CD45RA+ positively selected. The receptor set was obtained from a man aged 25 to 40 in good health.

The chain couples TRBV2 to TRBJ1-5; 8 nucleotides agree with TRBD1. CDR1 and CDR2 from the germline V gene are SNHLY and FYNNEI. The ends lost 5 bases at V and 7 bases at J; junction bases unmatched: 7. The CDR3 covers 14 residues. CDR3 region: CASSKTGVEQPQHF. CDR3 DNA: TGTGCCAGCAGTAAGACAGGGGTCGAACAGCCCCAGCATTTT.

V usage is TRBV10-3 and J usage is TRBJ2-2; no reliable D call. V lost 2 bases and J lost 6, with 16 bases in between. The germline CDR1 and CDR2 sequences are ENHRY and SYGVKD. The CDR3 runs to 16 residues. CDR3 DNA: TGTGCCATCAGTGAGGGGGTTGGGAACGGCTCCGGGGAGCTGTTTTTT. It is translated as CAISEGVGNGSGELFF.

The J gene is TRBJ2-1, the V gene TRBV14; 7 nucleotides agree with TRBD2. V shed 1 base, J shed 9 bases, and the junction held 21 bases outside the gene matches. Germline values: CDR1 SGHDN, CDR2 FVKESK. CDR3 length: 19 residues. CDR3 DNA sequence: TGTGCCAGCAGCCAAGTTGGGTGGAAGGTGGCTAGCGGTGAACCTGAGCAGTTCTTC. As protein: CASSQVGWKVASGEPEQFF.

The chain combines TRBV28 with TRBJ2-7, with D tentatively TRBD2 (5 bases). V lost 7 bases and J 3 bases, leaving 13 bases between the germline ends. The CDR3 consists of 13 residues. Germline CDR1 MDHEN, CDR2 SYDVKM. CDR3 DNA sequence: TGTGCCAGCAACGTCCGGGGAAACTACGAGCAGTACTTC. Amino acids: CASNVRGNYEQYF.

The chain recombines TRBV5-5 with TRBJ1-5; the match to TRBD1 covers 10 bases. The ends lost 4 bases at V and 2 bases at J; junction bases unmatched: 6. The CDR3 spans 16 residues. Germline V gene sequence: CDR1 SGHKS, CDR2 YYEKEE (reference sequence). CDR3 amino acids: CASSPRQGAGNQPQHF. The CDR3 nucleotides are TGTGCCAGCAGCCCAAGACAGGGGGCAGGCAATCAGCCCCAGCATTTT. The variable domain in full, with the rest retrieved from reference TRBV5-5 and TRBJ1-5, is DAGVTQSPTHLIKTRGQQVTLRCSPISGHKSVSWYQQVLGQGPQFIFQYYEKEERGRGNFPDRFSARQFPNYSSELNVNALLLGDSALYLCASSPRQGAGNQPQHFGDGTRLSIL.

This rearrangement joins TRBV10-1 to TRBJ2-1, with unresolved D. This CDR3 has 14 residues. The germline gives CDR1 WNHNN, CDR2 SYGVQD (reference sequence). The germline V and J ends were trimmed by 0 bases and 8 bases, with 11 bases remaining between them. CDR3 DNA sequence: TGCGCCAGCAGTGAGTCGCCTCGCGAGGATGAGCAGTTCTTC. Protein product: CASSESPREDEQFF.

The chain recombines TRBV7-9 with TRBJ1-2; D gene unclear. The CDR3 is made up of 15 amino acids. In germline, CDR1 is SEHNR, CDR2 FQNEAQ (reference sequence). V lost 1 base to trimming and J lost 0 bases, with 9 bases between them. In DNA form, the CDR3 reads TGTGCCAGCAGCTTAGAGACACCAGCTAACTATGGCTACACCTTC. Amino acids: CASSLETPANYGYTF. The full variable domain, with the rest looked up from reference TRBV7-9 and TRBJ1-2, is DTGVSQNPRHKITKRGQNVTFRCDPISEHNRLYWYRQTLGQGPEFLTYFQNEAQLEKSRLLSDRFSAERPKGSFSTLEIQRTEQGDSAMYLCASSLETPANYGYTFGSGTRLTVV.

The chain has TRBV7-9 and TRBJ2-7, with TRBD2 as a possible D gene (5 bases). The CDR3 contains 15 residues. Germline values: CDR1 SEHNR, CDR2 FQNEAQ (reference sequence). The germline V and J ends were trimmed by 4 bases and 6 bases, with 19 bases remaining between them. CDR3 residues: CASSSEPPGIGEQYF. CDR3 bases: TGTGCCAGCAGCTCTGAACCCCCCGGGATCGGCGAGCAGTACTTC.

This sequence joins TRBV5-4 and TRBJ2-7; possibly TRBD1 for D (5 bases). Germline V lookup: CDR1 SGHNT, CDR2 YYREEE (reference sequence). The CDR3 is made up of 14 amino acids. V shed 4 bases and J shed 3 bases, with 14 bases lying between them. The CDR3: CASSPSTDFYEQYF. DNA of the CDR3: TGTGCCAGCAGCCCTTCGACAGACTTCTACGAGCAGTACTTC.

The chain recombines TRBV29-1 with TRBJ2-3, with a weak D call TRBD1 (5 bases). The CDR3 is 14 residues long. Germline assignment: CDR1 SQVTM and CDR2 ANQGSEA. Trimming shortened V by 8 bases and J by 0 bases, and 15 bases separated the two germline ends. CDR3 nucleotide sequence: TGCAGCATTGGTCCAGGGATGAGCACAGATACGCAGTATTTT. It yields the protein CSIGPGMSTDTQYF.

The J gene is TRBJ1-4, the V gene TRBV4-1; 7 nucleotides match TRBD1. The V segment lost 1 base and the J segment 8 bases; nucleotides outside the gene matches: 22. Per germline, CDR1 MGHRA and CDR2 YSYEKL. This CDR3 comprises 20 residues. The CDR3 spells CASSQVGGPGVGTVGEKLFF. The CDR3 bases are TGCGCCAGCAGCCAAGTCGGTGGGCCAGGGGTAGGGACAGTAGGAGAAAAACTGTTTTTT.

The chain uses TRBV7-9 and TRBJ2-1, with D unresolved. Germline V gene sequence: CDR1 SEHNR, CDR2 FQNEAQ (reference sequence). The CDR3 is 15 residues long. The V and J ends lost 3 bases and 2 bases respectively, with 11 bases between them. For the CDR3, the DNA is TGTGCCAGCAGCTTCTGGCCGGGCACCTACAATGAGCAGTTCTTC. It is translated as CASSFWPGTYNEQFF.

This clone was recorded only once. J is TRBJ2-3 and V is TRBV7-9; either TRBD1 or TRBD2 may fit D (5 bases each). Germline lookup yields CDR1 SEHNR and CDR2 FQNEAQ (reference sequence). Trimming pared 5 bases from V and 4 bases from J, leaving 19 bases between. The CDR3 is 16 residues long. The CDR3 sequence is CASSPVGLARADTQYF. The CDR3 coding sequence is TGTGCCAGCAGCCCCGTGGGGCTAGCACGGGCAGATACGCAGTATTTT. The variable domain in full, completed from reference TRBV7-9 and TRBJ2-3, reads DTGVSQNPRHKITKRGQNVTFRCDPISEHNRLYWYRQTLGQGPEFLTYFQNEAQLEKSRLLSDRFSAERPKGSFSTLEIQRTEQGDSAMYLCASSPVGLARADTQYFGPGTRLTVL.

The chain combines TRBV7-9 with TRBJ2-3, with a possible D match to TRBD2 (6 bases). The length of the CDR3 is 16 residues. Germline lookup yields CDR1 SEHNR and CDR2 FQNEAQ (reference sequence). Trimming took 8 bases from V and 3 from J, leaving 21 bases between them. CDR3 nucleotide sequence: TGTGCCAGCCGGGTAGCCGGGAGAGGGAGGACAGATACGCAGTATTTT. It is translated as CASRVAGRGRTDTQYF.

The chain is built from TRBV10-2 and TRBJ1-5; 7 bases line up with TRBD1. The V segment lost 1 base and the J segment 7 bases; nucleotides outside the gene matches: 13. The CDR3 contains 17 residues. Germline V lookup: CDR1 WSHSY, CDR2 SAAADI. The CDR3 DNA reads TGCGCCAGCAGTGAGTTTTTCCCGACAGGGTTCGGGCAGCCCCAGCATTTT. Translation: CASSEFFPTGFGQPQHF.

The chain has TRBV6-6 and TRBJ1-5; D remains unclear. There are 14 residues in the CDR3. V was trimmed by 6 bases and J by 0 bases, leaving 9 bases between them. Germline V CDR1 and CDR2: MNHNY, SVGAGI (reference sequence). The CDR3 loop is CASSPRRSNQPQHF. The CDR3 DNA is TGTGCCAGCAGCCCCAGGCGTAGCAATCAGCCCCAGCATTTT.

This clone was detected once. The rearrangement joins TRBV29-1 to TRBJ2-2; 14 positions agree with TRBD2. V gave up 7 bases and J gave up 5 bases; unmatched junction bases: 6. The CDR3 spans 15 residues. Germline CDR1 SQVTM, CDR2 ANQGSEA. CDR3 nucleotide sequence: TGCAGCGGGACTGGACTAGCGGGAGGAACCGGGGAGCTGTTTTTT. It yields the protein CSGTGLAGGTGELFF.

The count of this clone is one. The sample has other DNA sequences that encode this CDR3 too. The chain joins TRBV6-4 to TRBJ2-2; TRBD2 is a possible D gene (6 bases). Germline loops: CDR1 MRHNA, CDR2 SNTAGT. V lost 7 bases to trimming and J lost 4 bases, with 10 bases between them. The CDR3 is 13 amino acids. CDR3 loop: CASKEGSTGELFF. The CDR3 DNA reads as TGTGCCAGCAAGGAGGGTAGCACCGGGGAGCTGTTTTTT.

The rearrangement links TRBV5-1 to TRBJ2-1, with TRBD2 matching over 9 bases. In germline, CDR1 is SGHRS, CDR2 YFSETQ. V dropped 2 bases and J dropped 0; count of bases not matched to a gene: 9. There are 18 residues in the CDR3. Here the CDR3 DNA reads TGCGCCAGCAGCTTTCGGACTAGCGTTCAGAGCTCCTACAATGAGCAGTTCTTC. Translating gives CASSFRTSVQSSYNEQFF.